This paragraph covers one T cell receptor (beta chain) sequence. Its specific antigen is unknown. Base qualities were left out, and no much larger clone turns up one base away. Using the deep immunoSEQ assay, multiplex PCR amplified TCR CDR3 regions from genomic DNA. Genomic DNA extracted from each cell subset was distributed evenly over all wells of several immunoSEQ 96-well plates, and each plate served as one replicate. For unsorted PBMC, around 330 ng genomic DNA, equal to 30,000 or so T cell genomes, was loaded into each replicate PCR. Ten immunoSEQ deep assay plates were used to sequence unsorted PBMC genomic DNA. Purified libraries were measured with a Qubit 3.0 fluorometer, size-checked on a Bioanalyzer 2100, and measured again with the KAPA Library Quantification kit. Each immunoSEQ 96-well plate was sequenced on its own single-read 150-cycle Illumina NextSeq 550 flow cell. The source study handled its data this way. Because only junctional sequences without quality scores were contained in the immunoSEQ output, filtering matching that applied to full-length reads could not be performed. Sequences were annotated with PyIR, a Python wrapper for IgBLAST v1.9, using IMGT germline references to assign V/J genes and CDR3. Any read was removed if the V/J assignment was weak (E-value above 1e-6), the CDR3 was missing, or the read contained stop codons, out-of-frame junctions, or ambiguous translated residues. V3J clonotypes were defined by identical inferred V gene, J gene, and CDR3 amino acid sequence. To compute the percentage overlap between repertoires, the number of shared unique clonotypes was divided by the size of the smaller repertoire. RTK rarefaction, the Chao1 estimator, and Recon v2.1 estimates of unobserved clonotypes were used to assess repertoire richness. As stored in TCRdb, this immuneACCESS dataset retains in-frame rearrangements with V and J assigned. A fraction of the clones does not appear; measured against another copy, unresolved V genes explain less than half of the discrepancy, and the remainder lacks a known reason. Clonal size and the V and J genes are those of that table, whereas D and trimming came from the DNA. The sample table holds approximately 500,000 clones, of which 79% were seen once. The leading ten clones occupy about an eighth of the sample.

For this chain, trimming is 8 bases at the V end and 2 bases at the J end, and the number of junction bases without a gene match is 10. From a lookup of the germline V gene (reference sequence), CDR1 and CDR2 are MNHEY and SMNVEV. The CDR3 numbers 15 residues from cysteine through phenylalanine. The kept DNA is CDR3 alone, 45 bases in frame from the first base. Healthy HIV-negative adults with no recently reported acute infections or vaccinations were included as donors. Every donor was a Caucasian adult residing in Nashville, Tennessee, USA. For unsorted samples, approximately 84 million PBMCs were counted, and genomic DNA was extracted using the QIAamp DNA Blood Mini kit. Blood was collected by leukapheresis, and PBMCs were isolated by Ficoll-Histopaque density gradient centrifugation and then cryopreserved in liquid nitrogen vapor phase. This specimen comes from a study of shared clonotypes between healthy human individuals (TCRdb year 2020). For the wider study: Two women and a few men aged 18 to 49 years were included in the cohort. To estimate repertoire size and how much clonotypes are shared between individuals, the study performed deep sequencing of blood TCR repertoires from a handful of healthy adults. To increase sequencing depth and limit assay-specific biases, different laboratories used diverse techniques to prepare libraries and sequence TCR repertoires. Leukapheresis yielded between about 0.9 and 8.9 billion PBMCs per donor. Broader findings and caveats from the paper: Only blood was sampled, and tissue TCR repertoires likely differ from those in blood. Because the study included only a small number of donors, the genetic and exposure-history diversity represented was limited. Pairwise subsampling indicated that sequencing depth was expected to affect the degree of clonotype sharing among donors.

The sample comprised PBMCs. The clonotype was recovered from a woman aged 40 to 49 in good health. Some clones in this sample may be carry-over from other donors' samples. The chain links TRBV27 with TRBJ2-7; 9 central bases correspond to TRBD2. The DNA is as follows: TGTGCCAGCCGCAGACTAGCGGAACTAACCTACGAGCAGTACTTC. It translates as CASRRLAELTYEQYF.